This TCR beta chain was retrieved from a study of T cells in narcolepsy (dated by TCRdb to 2016 to 2018). The study in broad terms: Patients with narcolepsy type 1 or type 2 (NT1, NT2) were enrolled in the study together with healthy control donors. Autoreactive T cells targeting hypocretin neuron self-antigens (hypocretin, TRIB2) were sought in narcolepsy patients, and TCR Vbeta sequencing was used to track clonotypes in blood and CSF.

Memory CD4+ T cells were sorted ex vivo from peripheral blood of narcolepsy patients and healthy controls for TCR Vbeta sequencing. In its sample, this clone was seen a few times. Its antigen is still unknown. No base qualities exist here, and no much larger clone lies one base off it. Receptor libraries were prepared by the immunoSEQ multiplex PCR assay. Sourced from immuneACCESS, this table was stored by TCRdb with only in-frame sequences that have V and J called. A share of the clones is absent; for the studies checked, an unresolved V gene accounts for under half, and the remainder has no known explanation. The sample table contains approximately 30,000 clones; only one count was recorded for approximately 84% of them. The ten largest clonotypes hold roughly 1% of the sample. Broader findings and caveats from the paper: Plots comparing CSF and blood CD4+ T cell clonotypes from the same patient highlighted HCRT-specific and TRIB2-specific autoreactive clonotypes. Numbers of sequenced blood memory CD4+ clonotypes were comparable, averaging roughly 40,000 in patients and roughly 32,000 in controls. According to the report, autoreactive clonotypes were detected serially in the blood of the same patients and of different patients, but not in healthy controls. Certain blood memory CD4+ repertoires from patients and controls had no sequences that matched autoreactive T cell clones.

The sample was memory (CD45RA-) CD4+ T cells from blood. The intended sense of this specimen's cell subset or site label: memory T cells sorted ex vivo from peripheral blood. The clonotype comes from a human donor in good health.

The sequenced DNA is TGTGCCAGCAGGAGGGGCCTTGGAAACACCATATATTTT. Its coded protein is CASRRGLGNTIYF. This chain is built from TRBV2 and TRBJ1-3; the D gene is possibly TRBD1, with 5 bases matching. V is cut by 6 bases and J by 3 bases, and the space between the germline ends is 9 bases. CDR1 SNHLY and CDR2 FYNNEI are derived from the germline V gene. The CDR3 goes from the cysteine to the phenylalanine over 13 residues. Here the CDR3 DNA is all that survives: 39 bases in frame from base 1.